This note documents a single TCR beta chain sequence. The PCR was carried out with 60 Vbeta primers and 13 Jbeta primers. Clones were read by immunoSEQ multiplex PCR, and TCRdb kept only the in-frame ones, dropping some. The sample records around 99,000 clones, approximately 63% being singletons. These data are taken from a study of cytomegalovirus exposure and HLA in healthy donors. V shed 4 bases and J 1 base; nucleotides not matched to a gene: 4. CDR1 SGHRS and CDR2 YFSETQ come from the germline V gene. CDR3 size: 15 residues. The specimen sequenced was PBMCs. The rearrangement links TRBV5-1 to TRBJ2-3; 9 positions agree with TRBD1. The source of this sequence is a woman in her thirties in good health and CMV-seronegative. The CDR3 DNA reads TGCGCCAGCAGCGGACAGGGGCTTGGCACAGATACGCAGTATTTT. Amino acids: CASSGQGLGTDTQYF.